The present T cell receptor beta chain was sequenced within a study of identical twins. TCRdb re-derived calls from the 5' RACE reads in MiXCR, one entry per CDR3 protein. The top ten clones hold around 0.48% of a sample with around 550,000 distinct CDR3 sequences, 12% to 15% of them seen once. Worth noting for this clonotype: One end of the junction is discordant with germline, which a read error may explain.

The same specimen was also included in a second study, on yellow fever vaccine responses in identical twins.

The origin of this receptor is a woman younger than 35 in good health. Material for sequencing was CD4+ T cells sorted from blood.

The DNA of the CDR3 is TGTGCCAGCTCACGAGACCCTACCCCGCCGGGGGATTTT. This codes for CASSRDPTPPGDF. The V call is TRBV18, the J call TRBJ2-3, with a weak D call TRBD2 (6 bases). Germline CDR1 and CDR2: KGHSH and LQKENI. The CDR3 sequence is 13 residues long. The variable domain in full, with the rest retrieved from reference TRBV18 and TRBJ2-3, is NAGVMQNPRHLVRRRGQEARLRCSPMKGHSHVYWYRQLPEEGLKFMVYLQKENIIDESGMPKERFSAEFPKEGPSILRIQQVVRGDSAAYFCASSRDPTPPGDFGPGTRLTVL.